A single sample is the source of the 27 T cell receptor beta chains below, sequenced in a study of blood T cell repertoires in COVID-19. Clones were sequenced by immunoSEQ multiplex PCR, and TCRdb holds only the in-frame ones, with some missing. The sample contains around 300,000 clones, more than 80% of which appear only once. Sequenced material: peripheral blood. The receptors come from a woman aged 45-60 years with COVID-19, enrolled during active disease.

This clone has a handful of counts. The chain joins TRBV7-2 to TRBJ2-1, with 8 bases lining up with TRBD2. V shed 5 bases and J 3 bases; nucleotides not matched to a gene: 15. Germline CDR1 is SGHTA and CDR2 is FQGNSA. CDR3 length: 18 amino acids. The CDR3 nucleotides read TGTGCCAGCAGCCCGGGAATTATTCGACTAGCGAGCTACAATGAGCAGTTCTTC. Its translation is CASSPGIIRLASYNEQFF. The full variable domain, in which reference TRBV7-2 and TRBJ2-1 provide the parts outside the CDR3, is GAGVSQSPSNKVTEKGKDVELRCDPISGHTALYWYRQSLGQGLEFLIYFQGNSAPDKSGLPSDRFSAERTGGSVSTLTIQRTQQEDSAVYLCASSPGIIRLASYNEQFFGPGTRLTVL.

This chain uses TRBV13 with TRBJ2-7; 10 nucleotides align to TRBD2. The CDR3 is 16 amino acids. CDR1 and CDR2 from the germline V gene are PRHDT and FYEKMQ (reference sequence). Trimming cost V 5 bases and J 2 bases; bases outside gene matches: 9. CDR3 bases: TGTGCCAGCAGCGCCAGGACTAGCGGTACACCCTACGAGCAGTACTTC. Its protein is CASSARTSGTPYEQYF. The full variable domain, its missing parts supplied by reference TRBV13 and TRBJ2-7, is AAGVIQSPRHLIKEKRETATLKCYPIPRHDTVYWYQQGPGQDPQFLISFYEKMQSDKGSIPDRFSAQQFSDYHSELNMSSLELGDSALYFCASSARTSGTPYEQYFGPGTRLTVT.

V usage is TRBV7-6 and J usage is TRBJ2-3; D may be TRBD1 (5 bases). Germline V gene lookup returns CDR1 SGHVS and CDR2 FNYEAQ. The CDR3 sequence is 17 residues long. V was clipped by 5 bases and J by 0 bases, with 18 bases between them. CDR3 in DNA: TGTGCCAGCAGCCGGACAAATTTTCTGGCTAGCACAGATACGCAGTATTTT. The encoded protein is CASSRTNFLASTDTQYF.

The V and J genes are TRBV6-5 and TRBJ1-4, with TRBD1 matching over 7 bases. This CDR3 contains 14 residues. J was trimmed by 7 bases and V by 5 bases; bases with no gene match: 7. CDR1 is MNHEY, CDR2 SVGAGI, per germline. The CDR3 DNA reads TGTGCCAGCAGTAACCGACAGGGTAGTGAAAAACTGTTTTTT. Translated, it gives CASSNRQGSEKLFF.

Only a few counts were recorded for this clone. V is TRBV3-1 (or the pseudogene TRBV3-2) and J is TRBJ1-2, with a weak D call TRBD1 (5 bases). The V and J ends lost 6 bases and 1 base respectively, with 21 bases between them. Germline lookup yields CDR1 LGHDT and CDR2 YNNKEL (reference sequence). The CDR3 contains 17 residues. The CDR3 bases are TGTGCCAGCAGGGGAGGACCGTACAGGAGTCGTAACTATGGCTACACCTTC. Protein sequence: CASRGGPYRSRNYGYTF.

This chain connects TRBV6-2 or TRBV6-3 to TRBJ1-1; D is possibly TRBD1 (5 bases). Trimming removed 5 bases at V and 2 bases at J, with 9 bases between. The CDR3 consists of 13 residues. Germline-derived CDR1 and CDR2 are MNHEY and SVGEGT. The CDR3 region has the DNA TGTGCCAGCAGTCAGGGTTATAACACTGAAGCTTTCTTT. Its translation is CASSQGYNTEAFF.

This clone occurred once. The V and J genes are TRBV15 and TRBJ2-3, with 7 bases aligning to TRBD2. The ends lost 0 bases at V and 2 bases at J; junction bases unmatched: 11. The V gene's germline CDR1 is LNHNV and CDR2 YYDKDF (reference sequence). The length of the CDR3 is 18 residues. The CDR3 loop is CATSRDELAGEYTDTQYF. The CDR3 DNA reads TGTGCCACCAGCAGAGATGAATTGGCGGGGGAATACACAGATACGCAGTATTTT.

V is TRBV5-1 and J is TRBJ2-5; possibly TRBD2 for D (5 bases). Per the germline V gene, CDR1 is SGHRS and CDR2 is YFSETQ. The CDR3 loop spans 14 amino acids. V lost 6 bases and J lost 3, with 15 bases in between. The CDR3 nucleotides are TGCGCCAGCACCACCGGAGGCGAAAAAGAGACCCAGTACTTC. Translation: CASTTGGEKETQYF.

V gene TRBV29-1 combines with J gene TRBJ1-1; TRBD1 agrees at 7 bases. Per germline, CDR1 SQVTM and CDR2 ANQGSEA. Trimming at V came to 6 bases and at J to 2 bases, leaving 15 bases not matched to a gene. The CDR3 is 16 amino acids. The CDR3 loop reads CSVRGGTATLNTEAFF. Here the CDR3 DNA reads TGCAGCGTCCGTGGCGGGACAGCTACCTTAAACACTGAAGCTTTCTTT. Together with reference TRBV29-1 and TRBJ1-1, the CDR3 gives the full variable domain: SAVISQKPSRDICQRGTSLTIQCQVDSQVTMMFWYRQQPGQSLTLIATANQGSEATYESGFVIDKFPISRPNLTFSTLTVSNMSPEDSSIYLCSVRGGTATLNTEAFFGQGTRLTVV.

The rearrangement uses TRBV5-8 and TRBJ1-5; 10 bases are a match to TRBD1. This CDR3 has 13 amino acids. V lost 4 bases to trimming and J lost 16 bases; unmatched junction nucleotides: 11. The germline V gene has CDR1 SGHTS and CDR2 YDEGEE. The CDR3 here is CASSKRAGTGDHF. In DNA form, the CDR3 reads TGTGCCAGCAGCAAAAGGGCCGGGACAGGGGACCATTTT.

The chain joins TRBV9 to TRBJ1-1; TRBD1 matches at 7 bases. The CDR3 is made up of 15 amino acids. Germline CDR1 reads SGDLS; CDR2 reads YYNGEE. V lost 3 bases, J lost 3 bases, and 8 bases stayed unmatched. CDR3 sequence reads: CASSAPGQLHTEAFF. In nucleotides, the CDR3 is TGTGCCAGCAGCGCACCGGGACAGCTTCACACTGAAGCTTTCTTT.

Written as DNA, the CDR3 is TGTGCCAGTATGAAGGGAAGGGGGGGGAATCAGCCCCAGCATTTT. Protein sequence: CASMKGRGGNQPQHF. The chain has TRBV19 and TRBJ1-5; D might be TRBD1 (6 bases). Germline CDR1 reads LNHDA; CDR2 reads SQIVND (reference sequence). Trimming pared 7 bases from V and 4 bases from J, leaving 17 bases between. The CDR3 extends over 15 amino acids.

The chain is built from TRBV11-3 and TRBJ2-2; tentatively, D is TRBD1 (5 bases). The V end was cut by 8 bases, the J end by 0 bases, with 13 bases between. CDR1 is SGHNT and CDR2 is YENEEA in the germline V gene. CDR3 length: 15 amino acids. The CDR3 region is CASGSGFSNTGELFF. The DNA of the CDR3 is TGTGCCAGCGGCTCAGGGTTTTCGAACACCGGGGAGCTGTTTTTT.

The chain links TRBV6-2 or TRBV6-3 to TRBJ2-7; 8 bases line up with TRBD2. The CDR3 sequence is 16 residues long. Unmatched junction bases numbered 4, after V lost 0 bases and J lost 0 bases. From germline, CDR1 is MNHEY and CDR2 SVGEGT. The CDR3 region is CASSYSSLAGSYEQYF. CDR3 nucleotides: TGTGCCAGCAGTTACTCGAGTCTAGCGGGCTCCTACGAGCAGTACTTC.

The gene calls are TRBV5-5 and TRBJ1-6, with TRBD1 identical over 7 bases. This CDR3 is 16 amino acids long. The V segment lost 6 bases and the J segment 6 bases; nucleotides outside the gene matches: 12. The V gene's germline CDR1 is SGHKS and CDR2 YYEKEE (reference sequence). The CDR3 coding sequence is TGTGCCAGCAAGATGAACAGGGGAACGGGTAATTCACCCCTCCACTTT. Amino acids: CASKMNRGTGNSPLHF.

This chain uses TRBV29-1 with TRBJ2-2; 13 bases are shared with TRBD2. The CDR3 is 20 amino acids. The germline V gene has CDR1 SQVTM and CDR2 ANQGSEA. V lost 5 bases and J lost 0; bases outside the gene matches: 15. CDR3 region: CSVWDWTSGREPTNTGELFF. The CDR3 DNA sequence: TGCAGCGTTTGGGACTGGACTAGCGGGAGAGAGCCCACGAACACCGGGGAGCTGTTTTTT.

The CDR3 is CASSSGTRYNEQFF. CDR3 in DNA: TGCGCCAGCAGCTCGGGGACTAGGTACAATGAGCAGTTCTTC. This chain joins TRBV5-1 and TRBJ2-1; 8 nucleotides agree with TRBD2. Trimming at V came to 3 bases and at J to 4 bases, leaving 3 bases not matched to a gene. Germline CDR1 and CDR2: SGHRS and YFSETQ. The CDR3 consists of 14 residues.

The chain uses TRBV9 and TRBJ1-2; 8 bases match TRBD1. Trimming cost V 6 bases and J 8 bases; bases outside gene matches: 9. The CDR3 runs to 13 residues. Germline CDR1 is SGDLS and CDR2 is YYNGEE. The CDR3 coding sequence is TGTGCCAGCACCACAGGGGGGGCGGGAGGCTACACCTTC. Protein: CASTTGGAGGYTF. The whole variable domain, remainder taken from reference TRBV9 and TRBJ1-2, is DSGVTQTPKHLITATGQRVTLRCSPRSGDLSVYWYQQSLDQGLQFLIQYYNGEERAKGNILERFSAQQFPDLHSELNLSSLELGDSALYFCASTTGGAGGYTFGSGTRLTVV.

This chain uses TRBV4-2 with TRBJ2-1; 8 nucleotides agree with TRBD2. V shed 0 bases, J shed 8 bases, and the junction held 6 bases outside the gene matches. This CDR3 has 15 amino acids. Germline CDR1 is LGHNA and CDR2 is YNFKEQ. The CDR3 protein is CASSQEGLGGDEQFF. The CDR3 DNA follows: TGTGCCAGCAGCCAAGAGGGACTAGGTGGTGATGAGCAGTTCTTC.

The table lists this clone with a count of one. The chain couples TRBV19 to TRBJ1-5; 7 nucleotides line up with TRBD1. The V segment lost 1 base and the J segment 1 base; nucleotides outside the gene matches: 7. CDR1 is LNHDA, CDR2 SQIVND, per germline (reference sequence). The CDR3 consists of 17 residues. The CDR3 DNA follows: TGTGCCAGTAGTATAGGGACTCAGGGGGGAAGCAATCAGCCCCAGCATTTT. Residues: CASSIGTQGGSNQPQHF.

V gene TRBV7-8 combines with J gene TRBJ2-1; D gene unclear. Germline values: CDR1 SGHVS, CDR2 FQNEAQ. This CDR3 is 16 amino acids long. V lost 1 base to trimming and J lost 0 bases, with 10 bases between them. CDR3 residues: CASSLVERSSYNEQFF. The DNA for the CDR3 is TGTGCCAGCAGCTTAGTGGAAAGGAGCTCCTACAATGAGCAGTTCTTC.

V gene TRBV15 combines with J gene TRBJ1-3; a possible D gene is TRBD1 (6 bases). The CDR3 contains 16 residues. The germline CDR1 and CDR2 sequences are LNHNV and YYDKDF (reference sequence). Between the trimmed V and J ends, which lost 0 bases and 4 bases, there was a span of 13 bases. In nucleotides, the CDR3 is TGTGCCACCAGCAGAGACGCGGGGGGCGGAGGAAACACCATATATTTT. Amino acids: CATSRDAGGGGNTIYF.

This chain links TRBV11-2 with TRBJ1-6; tentative D call: TRBD1 (6 bases). CDR1 is SGHAT and CDR2 is FQNNGV in the germline V gene. V was trimmed by 5 bases and J by 4 bases, leaving 12 bases between them. The CDR3 runs to 15 residues. The CDR3 sequence: CASSTGTNYNSPLHF. CDR3 DNA: TGTGCCAGCAGCACCGGGACAAATTATAATTCACCCCTCCACTTT.

Here the CDR3 reads CASFTSGSPREQFF. The CDR3, as DNA: TGTGCCAGCTTTACTAGCGGGAGTCCTCGGGAGCAGTTCTTC. The rearrangement uses TRBV27 and TRBJ2-1, with 11 bases identical to TRBD2. Looked up from germline, CDR1 is MNHEY and CDR2 is SMNVEV (reference sequence). Trimming removed 8 bases from V and 10 bases from J; junction bases left unmatched: 10. This CDR3 is built from 14 residues.

The rearrangement links TRBV6-6 to TRBJ2-7; TRBD1 aligns across 8 bases. The V and J ends lost 0 bases and 2 bases, in that order; junction bases with no gene match: 3. This CDR3 is 15 amino acids long. Germline CDR1 MNHNY, CDR2 SVGAGI (reference sequence). For the CDR3, the DNA is TGTGCCAGCAGTTACTCGGGGACAGGTACCTACGAGCAGTACTTC. It specifies CASSYSGTGTYEQYF.

This rearrangement joins TRBV6-1 to TRBJ2-3, with 11 bases lining up with TRBD2. Germline loops: CDR1 MNHNS, CDR2 SASEGT. The CDR3 length is 16 residues. After removal of 2 bases from V and 6 bases from J, the junction contained 7 bases not matched to a gene. CDR3 loop: CASSEWLAGGRDTQYF. CDR3 nucleotides: TGTGCCAGCAGTGAATGGCTAGCGGGAGGACGGGATACGCAGTATTTT.

This chain uses TRBV5-6 with TRBJ2-4, with D perhaps matching TRBD2 (7 bases). The CDR3 runs 17 residues. V dropped 1 base and J dropped 0 bases, with 14 bases sitting between them. Germline CDR1 is SGHDT and CDR2 is YYEEEE. DNA of the CDR3: TGTGCCAGCAGCTTGAAAGGGGGGGCTCTAGCCAAAAACATTCAGTACTTC. This gives the protein CASSLKGGALAKNIQYF.